The clone carrying this T cell receptor (beta chain) was seen a handful of times. Its target is unknown. Built from TCR beta cDNA, the libraries had unique molecular identifiers in them. It was from roughly 1.1 to 9.2 million T cells that about half a million cDNA molecules came. TCRdb re-analysed the PCR reads in MiXCR, keeping a single row per CDR3 protein. The sample consists of about 540,000 distinct CDR3 sequences, 34% of them appearing once. The sample originates from a study of post-analysis software for immune sequencing data. Study details: Relapsing-remitting, secondary progressive and progressive-relapsing multiple sclerosis courses were included.

Study-wide results and limits: Same-batch preparations were strongly co-clustered by F measure. Relative to controls, patients with multiple sclerosis showed significantly lower normalized Chao1 diversity. Relative to controls, patients had about 5 TRBV segments at higher frequency, with TRBV5-6, TRBV5-1 and TRBV20-1 among these.

V was clipped by 6 bases and J by 0 bases; unmatched bases: 5. This CDR3 comprises 16 residues. This sequence originates from a girl younger than 18 with multiple sclerosis. This chain joins TRBV12-3 or TRBV12-4 and TRBJ2-3; 11 bases are shared with TRBD1. Sequencing was performed on blood. The CDR3, as DNA: TGTGCCAGCAGCGGGGACAGGGGGGGGAGCACAGATACGCAGTATTTT. Amino acid sequence: CASSGDRGGSTDTQYF.